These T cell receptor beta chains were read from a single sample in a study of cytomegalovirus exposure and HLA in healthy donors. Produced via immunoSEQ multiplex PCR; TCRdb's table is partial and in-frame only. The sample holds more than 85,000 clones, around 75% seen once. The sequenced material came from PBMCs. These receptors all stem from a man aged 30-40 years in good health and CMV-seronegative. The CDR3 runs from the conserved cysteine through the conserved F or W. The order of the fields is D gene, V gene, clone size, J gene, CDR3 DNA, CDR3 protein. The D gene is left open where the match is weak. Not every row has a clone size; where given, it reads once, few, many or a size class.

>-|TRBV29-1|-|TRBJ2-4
TGCAGCGTTGAGGAGCAATCGAACATTCAGTACTTC
CSVEEQSNIQYF
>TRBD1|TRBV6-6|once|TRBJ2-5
TGTGCCAGCAGTCCGGGACAGGGGCCGGAGACCCAGTACTTC
CASSPGQGPETQYF
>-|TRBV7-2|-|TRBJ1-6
TGTGCCAGCAGCTTAGGGGGCAGGGATTCACCCCTCCACTTT
CASSLGGRDSPLHF
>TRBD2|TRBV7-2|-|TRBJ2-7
TGTGCCAGCAGCTCGCGGGACTACTCCTACGAGCAGTACTTC
CASSSRDYSYEQYF
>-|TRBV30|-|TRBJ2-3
TGTGCCTGGACTAGGAGCACAGATACGCAGTATTTT
CAWTRSTDTQYF
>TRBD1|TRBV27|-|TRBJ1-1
TGTGCCAGCAGTCCCCGACCGGACAGGGGGCGGCGGAAAAAGAACACTGAAGCTTTCTTT
CASSPRPDRGRRKKNTEAFF
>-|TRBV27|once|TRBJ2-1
TGTGCCAGCAGTTTTACGAGTTCCTACAATGAGCAGTTCTTC
CASSFTSSYNEQFF
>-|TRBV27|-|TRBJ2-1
TGTGCCAGCAGTTACCCCCCGGGTCGTGGACTGTTCTTC
CASSYPPGRGLFF
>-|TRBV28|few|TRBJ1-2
TGTGCCAGTCAGTTTTTCGGGAGGCAAAACTATGGCTACACCTTC
CASQFFGRQNYGYTF
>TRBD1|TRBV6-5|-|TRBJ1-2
TGTGCCAGCAGTTACTCGGTCAGGGGGGTTTATGGCTACACCTTC
CASSYSVRGVYGYTF
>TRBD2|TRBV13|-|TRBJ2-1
TGTGCCAGCAGCTTAGTAGCGGGGGATTTCAATGAGCAGTTCTTC
CASSLVAGDFNEQFF
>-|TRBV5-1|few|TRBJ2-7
TGCGCCAGCAGCTTGGTGGACAGCATCTACGAGCAGTACTTC
CASSLVDSIYEQYF
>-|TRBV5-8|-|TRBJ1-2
TGTGCCAGCAGCCTCGAGACCGCCTCGGGGTATGGCTACACCTTC
CASSLETASGYGYTF
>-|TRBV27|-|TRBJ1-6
TGTGCCAGCAGTCCCCAAGCAATTTCACCCCTCCACTTT
CASSPQAISPLHF
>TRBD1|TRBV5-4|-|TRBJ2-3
TGTGCCAGCAGCTGGGGGACAGGGAGCACAGATACGCAGTATTTT
CASSWGTGSTDTQYF
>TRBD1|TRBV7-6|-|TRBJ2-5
TGTGCCAGCAGCGCACGGACAGGGGAAGAGACCCAGTACTTC
CASSARTGEETQYF
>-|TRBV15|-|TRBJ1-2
TGTGCCACCAGCGTCCCTTGGGAGGGTGGCTACACCTTC
CATSVPWEGGYTF
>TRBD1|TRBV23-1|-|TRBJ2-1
TGCGCCAGCAGAGCACTACGGGACAGGGGACAACCGAACAATGAGCAGTTCTTC
CASRALRDRGQPNNEQFF
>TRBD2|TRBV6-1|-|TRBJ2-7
TGTGCCAGCACTCCCATGGGAGGGAACCTTCGCGAGCAGTACTTC
CASTPMGGNLREQYF
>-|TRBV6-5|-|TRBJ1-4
TGTGCCAGCAGTTACCGCGGGACTAATGAAAAACTGTTTTTT
CASSYRGTNEKLFF
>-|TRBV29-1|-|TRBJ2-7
TGCAGCGTTGATGAGGGATCCGAGCAGTACTTC
CSVDEGSEQYF
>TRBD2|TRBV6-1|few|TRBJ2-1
TGTGCCAGCACCATCTTGGCGGGAGTGTACAATGAGCAGTTCTTC
CASTILAGVYNEQFF
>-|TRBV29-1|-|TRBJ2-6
TGCAGCGTGGCCATCTCTGGGGCCAACGTCCTGACTTTC
CSVAISGANVLTF
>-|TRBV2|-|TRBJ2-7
TGTGCCAGCAGTTACAGAGACTACGAGCAGTACTTC
CASSYRDYEQYF
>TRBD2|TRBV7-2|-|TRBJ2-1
TGTGCCAGCAGTAAGCGGGGACCCTACAATGAGCAGTTCTTC
CASSKRGPYNEQFF
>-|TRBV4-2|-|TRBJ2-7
TGTGCCAGCAGCCAAGAGTTGAGCGCGCTTTACGAGCAGTACTTC
CASSQELSALYEQYF
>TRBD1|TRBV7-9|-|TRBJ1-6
TGTGCCAGCAGCTTAGGATACGGGACAGATTCACCCCTCCACTTT
CASSLGYGTDSPLHF
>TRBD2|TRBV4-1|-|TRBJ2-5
TGCGCCAGCAGCCAAAACGGGGGGGGAGAGACCCAGTACTTC
CASSQNGGGETQYF
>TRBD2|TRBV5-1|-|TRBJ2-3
TGCGCCAGCAGCCTCGGGACTAGCGGGAGGGCCGGCACAGATACGCAGTATTTT
CASSLGTSGRAGTDTQYF
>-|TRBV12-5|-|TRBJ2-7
TGTGCTAGTGGTGACTCTGATCGCTCCTACGAGCAGTACTTC
CASGDSDRSYEQYF
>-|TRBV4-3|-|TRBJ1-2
TGCGCCAGCAGCCCCCAGACCGGGAACGCTAACTATGGCTACACCTTC
CASSPQTGNANYGYTF
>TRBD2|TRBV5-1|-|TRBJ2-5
TGCGCCAGCAGCCTTAGCGGGGGGGCATTTGAGACCCAGTACTTC
CASSLSGGAFETQYF
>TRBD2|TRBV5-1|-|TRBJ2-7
TGCGCCAGCAGGGGAGGGATGGAGGGCTACGAGCAGTACTTC
CASRGGMEGYEQYF
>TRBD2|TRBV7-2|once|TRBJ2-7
TGTGCCAGCAGCCCGAGCGGGACTAACCCCTACGAGCAGTACTTC
CASSPSGTNPYEQYF
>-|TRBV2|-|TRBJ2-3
TGTGCCAGCCGGCGGAGTTCTAGCACAGATACGCAGTATTTT
CASRRSSSTDTQYF
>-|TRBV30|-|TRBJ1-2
TGTGCGAGCGCACAGGGTCGAGGCTACACCTTC
CASAQGRGYTF
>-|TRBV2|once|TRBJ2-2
TGTGCCAGCAGTGGACAGGCGAACACCGGGGAGCTGTTTTTT
CASSGQANTGELFF
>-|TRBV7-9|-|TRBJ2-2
TGTGCCAGCAGCCCCGGTCGGGTAGAGAACACCGGGGAGCTGTTTTTT
CASSPGRVENTGELFF
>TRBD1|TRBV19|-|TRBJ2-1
TGTGCCAGTAGTATAGCCGGGACAGGGATTCACAATGAGCAGTTCTTC
CASSIAGTGIHNEQFF
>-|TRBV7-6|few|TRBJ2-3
TGTGCCAGCAGCTTAAGCGTCGGAGATACGCAGTATTTT
CASSLSVGDTQYF
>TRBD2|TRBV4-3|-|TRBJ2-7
TGCGCCAGCAGCCAAGAGGCGGGAGCCAGCGGGGCGGAAGAGCAGTACTTC
CASSQEAGASGAEEQYF
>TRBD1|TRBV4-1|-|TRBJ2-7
TGCGCCAGCAGCCCCTCCCTGGGACAGGGGTCTTCGGGGTTGTCCTACGAGCAGTACTTC
CASSPSLGQGSSGLSYEQYF
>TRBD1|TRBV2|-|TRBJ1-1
TGTGCCAGGGATAGACAGGGGGAGTACACTGAAGCTTTCTTT
CARDRQGEYTEAFF
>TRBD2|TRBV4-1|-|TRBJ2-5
TGCGCCAGCAGCCGGGAATGGACTAGCGGGGGCCCTAAAGAGACCCAGTACTTC
CASSREWTSGGPKETQYF
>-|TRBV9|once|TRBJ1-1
TGTGCCAGCAGCGGTTATGGGACACTGAACACTGAAGCTTTCTTT
CASSGYGTLNTEAFF
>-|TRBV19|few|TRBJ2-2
TGTGCCAGTAGTATAGGACTTACCGGGGAGCTGTTTTTT
CASSIGLTGELFF
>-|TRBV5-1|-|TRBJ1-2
TGCGCCAGCAGCCCCGAGCGTACCAACTATGGCTACACCTTC
CASSPERTNYGYTF
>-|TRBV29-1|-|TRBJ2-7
TGCAGCGTTGAAGCGGGGGAACAGACCTACGAGCAGTACTTC
CSVEAGEQTYEQYF